The rows below give T cell receptor beta chains drawn from one sample of a study of spatial heterogeneity in lung cancer. TCRdb called the 5' RACE reads again in MiXCR, with one record for every CDR3 protein. The table shows around 100,000 distinct CDR3 sequences, with approximately 4.7% occurring only once. The starting material was lung tumor tissue, obtained at surgery. All receptors derive from a male donor with early-stage non-small cell lung cancer. CDR3s include the opening cysteine and the closing phenylalanine or tryptophan. The order of the fields is D gene, CDR3 length, clone size, J gene, V gene, CDR3 DNA, CDR3 protein. A D gene is named only where the DNA matches it firmly. The size of a clone is reported for some rows only, either as once, few or many, or as a class for expanded clones.

.	15	many	TRBJ1-6	TRBV6-6	TGTGCCAGCAGTTACTCGAGCGACCCCAATTCACCCCTCCACTTT	CASSYSSDPNSPLHF
.	16	many	TRBJ2-5	TRBV28	TGTGCCAGCCCGCCGGATTGGGCTTCGAGAAAAGAGACCCAGTACTTC	CASPPDWASRKETQYF
.	13	many	TRBJ1-6	TRBV12-3/TRBV12-4	TGTGCCAGCAGTTTAGCACACGGGTGGCCCCTCCACTTT	CASSLAHGWPLHF
.	13	many	TRBJ2-7	TRBV28	TGTGCCAGCAGACGGGGTCTCCTCTACGAGCAGTACTTC	CASRRGLLYEQYF
.	15	many	TRBJ2-1	TRBV7-9	TGTGCCAGCAGCTCCCTGTGGGGGACCTACAATGAGCAGTTCTTC	CASSSLWGTYNEQFF
.	16	many	TRBJ2-3	TRBV20-1	TGCAGTGCTAGAGATCGGAGCGGGCTTGGGGGAGATACGCAGTATTTT	CSARDRSGLGGDTQYF
.	15	many	TRBJ1-4	TRBV10-2	TGCGCCAGCAGTGAGTCTCGGCAGCTTAATGAAAAACTGTTTTTT	CASSESRQLNEKLFF
TRBD1	13	many	TRBJ1-4	TRBV20-1	TGCAGTGCTATAGGACAGGGGCCTGAAAAACTGTTTTTT	CSAIGQGPEKLFF
.	16	many	TRBJ1-4	TRBV2	TGTGCCAGCAACCGAAACCAGGGTCTATCTAATGAAAAACTGTTTTTT	CASNRNQGLSNEKLFF
TRBD2	16	many	TRBJ2-1	TRBV3-1	TGTGCCAGCAGCCCCTCCGAAGCGGGATACTACAATGAGCAGTTCTTC	CASSPSEAGYYNEQFF
.	15	many	TRBJ2-5	TRBV11-2	TGTGCCAGCAGCTTAGTCGCGGGCGGCGCGGAGACCCAGTACTTC	CASSLVAGGAETQYF
.	15	many	TRBJ2-2	TRBV27	TGTGCCAGCAGTTTGTTCGGCAGAAACACCGGGGAGCTGTTTTTT	CASSLFGRNTGELFF
.	13	many	TRBJ2-3	TRBV7-7	TGTGCCAGCAGCTCCGGACCGACAGATACGCAGTATTTT	CASSSGPTDTQYF
.	16	.	TRBJ1-5	TRBV20-1	TGCAGTGCCGGGACAACCGGAGGGGGTAGCAATCAGCCCCAGCATTTT	CSAGTTGGGSNQPQHF
.	15	.	TRBJ1-3	TRBV28	TGTGCCAGCAGCCGGCGCCTATACTCTGGAAACACCATATATTTT	CASSRRLYSGNTIYF
.	13	.	TRBJ2-5	TRBV9	TGTGCCAGCAGCGTAGCCCTAGAAGAGACCCAGTACTTC	CASSVALEETQYF
.	16	few	TRBJ2-5	TRBV11-2	TGTGCCAGCAGCTCTACCCGGGAAATTTTCCAAGAGACCCAGTACTTC	CASSSTREIFQETQYF
.	12	few	TRBJ2-7	TRBV20-1	TGCAGTGCCAGGGATGTGGCACTTAGGAATTACTTC	CSARDVALRNYF
.	13	few	TRBJ2-5	TRBV7-6	TGTGCCAGCAGAGACCGGGACGGAAAGGCCCAGTACTTC	CASRDRDGKAQYF
.	12	.	TRBJ1-1	TRBV20-1	TGCAGTGCTAGGGGTCAGGTCTATGAAGCTTTCTTT	CSARGQVYEAFF
.	13	many	TRBJ1-2	TRBV20-1	TGCAGTGCTATGTCCGGGACATTTGAGGGCTACACCTTC	CSAMSGTFEGYTF
TRBD1	14	many	TRBJ1-6	TRBV20-1	TGCAGTGCTTGGACAGGGGCCGCGGGCCTGACCCTCCACTTT	CSAWTGAAGLTLHF
.	14	many	TRBJ2-5	TRBV28	TGTGCCAGCATTCAGGGAAACCAAGCAGAGACCCAGTACTTC	CASIQGNQAETQYF
.	16	few	TRBJ2-4	TRBV4-2	TGTGCCAGCAGCCAAGAAGTCCGGGGCCCGTTAAACATTCAGTACTTC	CASSQEVRGPLNIQYF
.	14	many	TRBJ1-2	TRBV6-2/TRBV6-3	TGTGCCAGCAGTTACGCTGCAGGATCCTATGGCTACACCTTC	CASSYAAGSYGYTF
.	13	.	TRBJ2-2	TRBV10-1	TGCGCCAGCAGTGAAACCAACACCGGGGAGCTGTTTTTT	CASSETNTGELFF
.	16	many	TRBJ2-3	TRBV11-2	TGTGCCAGCAGCTTAGGACGCATTTTTGGCCCAGATACGCAGTATTTT	CASSLGRIFGPDTQYF
TRBD2	15	few	TRBJ2-7	TRBV7-2	TGTGCCAGCAGCCGACTAGCTGGGAGCTCCTACGAGCAGTACTTC	CASSRLAGSSYEQYF
TRBD1	16	many	TRBJ2-5	TRBV7-9	TGTGCCAGCAGCTTAGGGGACAGAAAGTACCAAGAGACCCAGTACTTC	CASSLGDRKYQETQYF
.	14	.	TRBJ2-7	TRBV27	TGTGCCAGCAGTTTGGGCCTACGTAACTACGAGCAGTACTTC	CASSLGLRNYEQYF
.	14	few	TRBJ1-5	TRBV24-1	TGTGCCACCAGCCGACGGGGCGGCAATCAGCCCCAGCATTTT	CATSRRGGNQPQHF
TRBD2	14	many	TRBJ2-1	TRBV5-1	TGCGCCAGCAGCTTGGGACTAGCAGCCGATGAGCAGTTCTTC	CASSLGLAADEQFF
.	13	many	TRBJ2-5	TRBV28	TGTGCCAGCAGCTCTACTAGCAAAGAGACCCAGTACTTC	CASSSTSKETQYF
.	14	.	TRBJ2-1	TRBV29-1	TGCAGCGTTGAAGTTCCCTCGAAGGTGGGTGAGCAGTTCTTC	CSVEVPSKVGEQFF
TRBD1	22	many	TRBJ1-1	TRBV28	TGTGCCAGCAGTTTTTTTGGGGTTTGGTCCGGGACAGGGGCCAAGGTGAACACTGAAGCTTTCTTT	CASSFFGVWSGTGAKVNTEAFF
TRBD1	11	many	TRBJ1-2	TRBV29-1	TGCAGCGTTGCACAGGGGCGCGGCTACACCTTC	CSVAQGRGYTF
TRBD1	13	many	TRBJ2-3	TRBV12-3/TRBV12-4	TGTGCCAGCAGGGACAGGTACACAGATACGCAGTATTTT	CASRDRYTDTQYF
.	12	many	TRBJ1-1	TRBV5-1	TGCGCCAGCAGCTGGCTCGGGGATGAGGCTTTCTTT	CASSWLGDEAFF
.	15	few	TRBJ2-3	TRBV10-3	TGTGCCATCAGTGAGTCCCGGGGTCAGGCGGATACGCAGTATTTT	CAISESRGQADTQYF
.	15	many	TRBJ2-3	TRBV7-6	TGTGCCAGCAGCCCCCGCAGGGCCCTCACAGATACGCAGTATTTT	CASSPRRALTDTQYF